This TCR beta chain was observed in a study of CD8 T cells in ankylosing spondylitis. Findings and caveats of the study: Some motif variants were previously reported in reactive arthritis synovial fluid and blood. A motif of fewer than ten highly homologous TCR beta variants was seen as apparently characteristic of ankylosing spondylitis blood. Disease-linked clones reportedly showed significant enrichment in matched ankylosing spondylitis synovial fluid.

It was by quantitative 5'-RACE with molecular barcodes that TCR beta libraries were made. Using its own MiXCR run on the 5' RACE reads, TCRdb lists one record per CDR3 protein. The data hold 350,000 or so distinct CDR3 sequences, with around 8% observed a single time. Germline trimming cut 2 bases from V and 3 bases from J; bases unmatched to any gene: 8. CDR1 LNHNV and CDR2 YYDKDF come from the germline V gene (reference sequence). The CDR3 is made up of 16 amino acids. Regarding this clonotype: As yet, its antigen is unknown.

The sample comprised blood, either unsorted or a sorted T cell fraction (not recorded which). The V call is TRBV15, the J call TRBJ2-3; 7 bases line up with TRBD1. The TCR comes from a male donor with ankylosing spondylitis. CDR3 sequence reads: CATSRFRDSTTDTQYF. Written as DNA, the CDR3 is TGTGCCACCAGCAGATTCAGGGACAGTACTACAGATACGCAGTATTTT.